These T cell receptor beta chains were read from a single sample in a study of vaccination and CD4 T cells after COVID-19. No antigen has been assigned to these receptors. TCRdb itself ran the PCR reads through MiXCR, one entry per CDR3 protein. The sample carries approximately 16,000 distinct CDR3 sequences, roughly 25% recorded once. The sequenced sample consisted of cultured CD4+ T cells from blood. These receptors were collected from a human donor with COVID-19. The CDR3 runs from the conserved cysteine through the conserved F or W. Fields, in order: V gene, J gene, D gene, clone size, CDR3 DNA, CDR3 protein. The D gene is left open where the match is weak. For some rows the clone size is stated as once, few or many, or as a class when expanded; others skip it.

V: TRBV7-9
J: TRBJ1-4
D: TRBD1
size: NA
DNA: TGTGCCAGCAGCTTAGGAACAGGGGGCTTGGAAAAACTGTTTTTT
CDR3: CASSLGTGGLEKLFF

V: TRBV7-4
J: TRBJ1-1
D: NA
size: NA
DNA: TGTGCCAGCAGCTCAGGGTTAGTGAACACTGAAGCTTTCTTT
CDR3: CASSSGLVNTEAFF

V: TRBV7-8
J: TRBJ1-6
D: NA
size: few
DNA: TGTGCCAGCAGCGAGGGACGCCGTCCAAATTCACCCCTCCACTTT
CDR3: CASSEGRRPNSPLHF

V: TRBV7-2
J: TRBJ1-2
D: TRBD1
size: few
DNA: TGTGCCAGCAGCCCTGGGACAGGGGGCGCGGGTAACTATGGCTACACCTTC
CDR3: CASSPGTGGAGNYGYTF

V: TRBV11-2
J: TRBJ2-7
D: TRBD2
size: NA
DNA: TGTGCCAGCAGCACCCTAGCGGGGGGAACTTACGAGCAGTACTTC
CDR3: CASSTLAGGTYEQYF

V: TRBV27
J: TRBJ2-1
D: NA
size: few
DNA: TGTGCCAGCAGGGGGACCTTGTTGGGTCGCGAGCAGTTCTTC
CDR3: CASRGTLLGREQFF

V: TRBV28
J: TRBJ1-6
D: NA
size: NA
DNA: TGTGCCAGCAGTTTAGGGGGCTCCTATAATTCACCCCTCCACTTT
CDR3: CASSLGGSYNSPLHF

V: TRBV11-3
J: TRBJ1-1
D: NA
size: few
DNA: TGTGCCAGCAGCTTTGGGGGGAATTTGCTTACTGAAGCTTTCTTT
CDR3: CASSFGGNLLTEAFF

V: TRBV6-1
J: TRBJ1-3
D: TRBD1
size: few
DNA: TGTGCCACCAGCACTTCGCAGGGGGCGTCAGGAAACACCATATATTTT
CDR3: CATSTSQGASGNTIYF

V: TRBV20-1
J: TRBJ1-5
D: TRBD1
size: few
DNA: TGCAGTGCTGGGGGACAGCCGAATCAGCCCCAGCATTTT
CDR3: CSAGGQPNQPQHF

V: TRBV12-3/TRBV12-4
J: TRBJ2-7
D: NA
size: NA
DNA: TGTGCCAGCAGTTTAGGGTACAGGGAGGACGAGCAGTACTTC
CDR3: CASSLGYREDEQYF

V: TRBV7-8
J: TRBJ1-1
D: TRBD1
size: NA
DNA: TGTGCCAGCAGCTCATCTGACAGGGTTCCCGAAGCTTTCTTT
CDR3: CASSSSDRVPEAFF

V: TRBV12-5
J: TRBJ1-2
D: TRBD1
size: NA
DNA: TGTGCTAGTGGTTTCCTAGACAGGGCGGGCTATGGCTACACCTTC
CDR3: CASGFLDRAGYGYTF

V: TRBV28
J: TRBJ1-3
D: NA
size: few
DNA: TGTGCCAGCAGGCACACAGGGTTTGGAAACACCATATATTTT
CDR3: CASRHTGFGNTIYF

V: TRBV6-2/TRBV6-3
J: TRBJ2-5
D: NA
size: NA
DNA: TGTGCCAGCAGTTACTTTACAACCCAAGCGCAAGAGACCCAGTACTTC
CDR3: CASSYFTTQAQETQYF

V: TRBV12-3/TRBV12-4
J: TRBJ2-7
D: NA
size: NA
DNA: TGTGCCAGCAGTTTCGCGGACGAGCAGTACTTC
CDR3: CASSFADEQYF

V: TRBV6-1
J: TRBJ1-1
D: TRBD1
size: few
DNA: TGTGCCAGCAGAGGACAGGGGGCGCCGGGCACTGAAGCTTTCTTT
CDR3: CASRGQGAPGTEAFF

V: TRBV6-2/TRBV6-3
J: TRBJ2-1
D: NA
size: NA
DNA: TGTGCCAGCAGTTACTATAATTCAGGGCGCGATGAGCAGTTCTTC
CDR3: CASSYYNSGRDEQFF

V: TRBV19
J: TRBJ2-2
D: TRBD1
size: few
DNA: TGTGCCACCGATGGAGGACAGGGAATTCTATCGAACACCGGGGAGCTGTTTTTT
CDR3: CATDGGQGILSNTGELFF

V: TRBV20-1
J: TRBJ1-2
D: NA
size: NA
DNA: TGCAGTGCTAGTCGGCACCCGGTGAACTATGGCTACACCTTC
CDR3: CSASRHPVNYGYTF

V: TRBV18
J: TRBJ2-6
D: NA
size: NA
DNA: TGTGCCAGCTCACCCGAATCTGGGGCCAACGTCCTGACTTTC
CDR3: CASSPESGANVLTF

V: TRBV6-4
J: TRBJ2-1
D: TRBD2
size: NA
DNA: TGTGCCAGCAGTGACACACTAGCGAGGGGCGATCTAGTCAAGCAGTTCTTC
CDR3: CASSDTLARGDLVKQFF

V: TRBV5-5
J: TRBJ2-7
D: TRBD2
size: NA
DNA: TGTGCCAGCAGCCGGGAGGGGTGGGGTGTCCTCTCCTACGAGCAGTACTTC
CDR3: CASSREGWGVLSYEQYF